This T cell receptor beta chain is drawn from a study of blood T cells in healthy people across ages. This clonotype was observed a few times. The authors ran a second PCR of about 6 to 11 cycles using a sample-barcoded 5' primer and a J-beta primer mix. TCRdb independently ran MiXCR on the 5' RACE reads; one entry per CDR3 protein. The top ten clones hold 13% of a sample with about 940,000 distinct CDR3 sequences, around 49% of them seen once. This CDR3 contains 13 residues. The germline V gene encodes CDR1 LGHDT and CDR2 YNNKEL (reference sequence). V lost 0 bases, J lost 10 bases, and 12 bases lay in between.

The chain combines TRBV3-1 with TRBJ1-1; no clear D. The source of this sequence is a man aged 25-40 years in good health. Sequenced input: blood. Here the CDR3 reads CASSQDRVVGAFF. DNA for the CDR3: TGTGCCAGCAGCCAAGATCGGGTAGTAGGAGCTTTCTTT.